This entry concerns a single TCR beta chain. What this receptor recognizes is not known. Per-base qualities were not stored, and no clone one base away is much larger. Library generation was performed with the immunoSEQ multiplex PCR assay. For the multiplex PCR, a mixture combining 60 forward primers for TCR Vbeta segments and 13 reverse primers for TCR Jbeta segments was used. The CDR3 region of rearranged TCR beta genes was amplified from genomic DNA by a multiplex PCR assay. The amplified TCR beta libraries were sequenced on the Illumina HiSeq System as 87-base-pair reads. The original pipeline was this. A later analysis counted about 76 million unique TCR beta chains across the 666 repertoires, and 9.5 million to 11 million of these chains were shared by at least two donors. Raw reads were error-corrected and collapsed into unique sequences by a nearest-neighbor algorithm in which closely related sequences were merged to remove PCR and sequencing errors. V, D and J gene segments were assigned by aligning CDR3 sequences to IMGT reference sequences. For a sequence to be retained, a match of at least six nucleotides to both a V gene segment and a J gene segment was required. A rearrangement was called productive if the CDR3 had no stop codons and remained in frame with V and J, and every other rearrangement was called non-productive. Following IMGT convention, CDR3 was defined as the stretch from the second conserved V-encoded cysteine up to the conserved J-encoded phenylalanine. The earlier analysis of about 640 of the donors excluded any sequence lacking an unambiguous match to a single V gene segment. In an earlier analysis of 500 to 750 of the donors, V segments were called functional above 56.7% productive rearrangements and were called segregating when the between-donor standard deviation exceeded 5%. A statistical classification framework was developed to diagnose cytomegalovirus status using the catalog of TCR beta chain sequences. A later analysis assigned V and J genes by comparing TCR nucleotide sequences with IMGT/GENE-DB human TR gene sequences. A later analysis assigned CDR3 sequences and most-parsimonious VDJ recombination scenarios with the TCRdist pipeline. In a later analysis, each TCR beta chain was defined by its CDR3 amino acid sequence together with its V-gene family, and reads without a unique V-gene family were excluded. In a later analysis, 450 to 600 highly shared, low-generation-probability nucleotide sequences were removed to address suspected cross-contamination and a sequencing artifact. In a later analysis, a clonal expansion index for each public chain was calculated from normalized within-repertoire ranks of inferred template counts. A later analysis computed generation probabilities with a VDJ recombination model fitted to out-of-frame rearrangements, and checked the results against IGoR. In a later analysis, TCR-TCR, TCR-HLA and TCR-CMV co-occurrence was scored with hypergeometric tests, and a repertoire-size bias correction was applied to TCR pairs. In a later analysis, false discovery rates were estimated by permuting HLA or CMV assignments 20 times. In a later analysis, co-occurring TCRs were grouped using DBSCAN, and TCRdist sequence similarity was added for clustering within HLA-allele-positive subsets. Co-occurrence clustering excluded repertoires with fewer than 30,000 or more than 120,000 public chains, plus five with anomalous nucleotide sharing. TCRdb retrieved this table from immuneACCESS and kept in-frame rearrangements only. Not all clones are present; in checked studies, unresolved V genes account for under half, and no reason is known for the remainder. That table supplies the V and J calls and clone size; D and trimming were determined from the DNA. The sample profile shows 64,000 or so clones; about 70% of them were found once. Of the sample, roughly 9.7% is held by the ten largest clones.

From the cysteine up to the phenylalanine, the CDR3 has a length of 14 residues. Kept here is only the CDR3 DNA, which spans 42 bases and is read in frame from base 1. CDR1 SGHTA and CDR2 FQGNSA are derived from the germline V gene. V sheds 2 bases and J sheds 5 bases, leaving 12 bases between their ends. This entry comes from a study of cytomegalovirus exposure and HLA in healthy donors (dated by TCRdb to about 2017). Study-level background: An earlier analysis of roughly 630 of the donors reported 276 Gb of sequence data and 117 million unique TCR beta sequences from about 179 million T cells. Alongside the repertoire data, information on donor age, sex, ethnicity and CMV serostatus was compiled. Both class I and class II loci were covered by HLA typing, at four-digit resolution. Rather than drawing on any new phenotypic data, the later analysis identified candidate immune exposures from TCR beta sequences and the way those sequences occurred across donors. The study aimed to test whether cataloging public T cell receptors could reveal signatures of past pathogen exposure. Typing coverage differed by locus: A, B, C, DRB1 and DQB1 were typed in about 629-640 donors, DQA1 in roughly 500, DPA1 in 600 to 610, and DPB1 in just under 490. The T cell repertoires of 666 subjects were profiled by immunosequencing and related to cytomegalovirus serostatus. In a later analysis, previously published TCR beta repertoires from about 670 donors were re-analyzed and high-resolution HLA genotyping was added so that TCR occurrence patterns could be studied. An early release covering roughly 580 HLA-typed donors comprised approximately 300 gigabases of sequencing data and around 80 million unique TCR sequences. An earlier analysis of several hundred of the donors applied high-throughput TCR beta sequencing to assess whether each TCR beta V gene segment acted as functional or pseudogenic. On average, roughly 250,000 unique TCR beta nucleotide sequences were sequenced per donor among some 430 genotyped donors of the cohort, with roughly 18% of those sequences being non-productive. A later genetic analysis used genome-wide SNP genotypes for about 65% of the 666 donors, treating that subset as a discovery cohort. High-throughput TCR immunosequencing, statistical association of individual TCRs with disease status, and machine learning were combined to predict cytomegalovirus infection status. Besides the first cohort of approximately 670 subjects, a separate validation cohort made up of about 120 different subjects was used. Among the approximately 420 genotyped donors, around 81% belonged to the genetic ancestry cluster associated with self-reported Caucasian donors. Every repertoire in the discovery cohort had been generated on one and the same sequencing platform. Four or five DR-DQ haplotypes were treated as single units for association and clustering because of strong linkage in the cohort. Beyond this particular receptor, the publication reports: In a later analysis, several top co-occurrence clusters were reported to appear linked to parvovirus B19, influenza, CMV and Epstein-Barr virus. A later genetic analysis reported fewer N-insertions in productive TCRs among donors in an Asian-associated ancestry cluster than the roughly 640-donor mean. A later genetic analysis associated a missense DCLRE1C variant with V-gene and J-gene trimming of TCR beta chains, and an independent cohort replicated the association. An earlier analysis of approximately 500 of the donors showed that most TCR beta V segments appeared in productive rearrangements either about 90% or about 30% of the time, which broadly matched IMGT annotations. In this cohort, only TCR beta chains were sequenced, and detectable features were limited by the absence of alpha or paired-chain data. A later analysis associated 16,951 TCR beta sequences with specific HLA alleles at a false discovery rate of 0.05. The only immune exposure information available for the cohort was CMV serostatus. Correlated functional status among segregating V segments might reflect linkage disequilibrium, but an unknown experimental factor could not be ruled out. Cytomegalovirus status was reported to be diagnosed by the classifier with high specificity and sensitivity in both the original and validation cohorts. Assigning TCR associations to individual alleles was difficult when HLA alleles, especially DR and DQ, strongly co-occurred. According to the authors, the approach could potentially be generalized to other disease states and immunological phenotypes. Three of the identified cytomegalovirus-associated TCR beta chains were confirmed in vitro to be specific for cytomegalovirus antigens. Compared with equally common non-associated chains, HLA-associated TCR beta chains in a later analysis were more clonally expanded and had lower generation probabilities. Most TCR sequences were observed very rarely across donors, whereas some public TCRs were present in many individuals. Because counts were too low, some 17 rarely observed V segments, including chromosome 9 orphons, were left out of the earlier analysis of several hundred of the donors. HLA typing was unavailable for some donors at each locus, so association tests used only the typed subset. The sequencing pipeline was judged likely to have produced a cluster of highly shared sequence variants as a technical artifact. A further reported finding was that TCR beta sequences accurately predicted the HLA-A and HLA-B alleles for most subjects in the first cohort. Because the 87-base-pair reads could not distinguish some IMGT-functional V segments, including TRBV6-2 and TRBV6-3, those segments were excluded. Sequencing depth was assumed to be roughly uniform across donors in the presence/absence analyses, though that assumption may not hold. The study listed over 150 TCR beta chains as associated with cytomegalovirus. A later analysis found that most CMV-associated TCR beta chains appeared HLA-restricted, with HLA associations seemingly driven largely by CMV exposure. According to a later analysis, TCR association rates differed among HLA loci, with DRB1 alleles showing the most associated TCRs and HLA-C alleles showing the fewest.

In total, 630 or so healthy bone marrow donors made up the cohort. At the time of sampling, all cohort members were nominally healthy, though unrecorded immune exposures were likely present. The donor was CMV seropositive and belonged to the group of some 290 seropositive cohort members. A peripheral blood sample was collected from each donor, and TCR beta sequencing was performed on peripheral blood mononuclear cells. Genomic DNA extraction from the blood cell samples was performed with the Qiagen DNeasy Blood Extraction Kit. The V and J genes are TRBV7-2 and TRBJ2-5, with no confident D gene call. Sequencing was done on a sample of PBMCs. The sequence came from a woman aged 45 to 65 in good health and CMV-seropositive. The CDR3 protein is CASSLLSPSETQYF. The DNA reads TGTGCCAGCAGCTTACTGTCCCCCTCCGAGACCCAGTACTTC.